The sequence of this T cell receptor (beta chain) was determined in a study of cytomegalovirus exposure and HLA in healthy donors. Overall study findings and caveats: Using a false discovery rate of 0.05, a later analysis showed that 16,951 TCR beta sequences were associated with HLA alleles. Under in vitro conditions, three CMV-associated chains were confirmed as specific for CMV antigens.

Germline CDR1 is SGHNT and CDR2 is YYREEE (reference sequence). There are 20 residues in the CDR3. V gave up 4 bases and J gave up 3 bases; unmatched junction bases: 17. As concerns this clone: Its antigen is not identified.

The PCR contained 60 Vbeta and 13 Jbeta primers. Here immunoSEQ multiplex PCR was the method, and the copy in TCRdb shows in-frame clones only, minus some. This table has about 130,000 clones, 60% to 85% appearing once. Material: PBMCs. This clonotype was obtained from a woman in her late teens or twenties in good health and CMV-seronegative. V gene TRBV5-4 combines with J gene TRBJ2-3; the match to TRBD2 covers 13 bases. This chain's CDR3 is CASSPRTSGSYAAFTDTQYF. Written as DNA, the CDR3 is TGTGCCAGCAGCCCAAGGACTAGCGGGAGCTACGCGGCATTTACAGATACGCAGTATTTT.